One and the same sample provided the 13 T cell receptor beta chains below, sequenced in a study of T cell responses to AZD1222 COVID-19 vaccine. TCRdb keeps only in-frame clones here, not all; method: immunoSEQ multiplex PCR. The data show 70,000 or so clones, about nine tenths seen once. The sample was peripheral blood, taken on day 0 of AZD1222 vaccination. The receptor set was obtained from an adult in good health.

V and J are TRBV3-1 (or the pseudogene TRBV3-2) and TRBJ2-1; tentative D call: TRBD1 (5 bases). V lost 6 bases and J lost 6, with 15 bases in between. This CDR3 has 14 amino acids. Germline CDR1 reads LGHDT; CDR2 reads YNNKEL (reference sequence). DNA of the CDR3: TGTGCCAGCAGGCTCCTGGGGCCGTCCAATGAGCAGTTCTTC. It translates to CASRLLGPSNEQFF.

V gene TRBV29-1 combines with J gene TRBJ1-2, with a tentative D call TRBD1 (6 bases). The CDR3 sequence is 12 residues long. V was shortened by 6 bases and J by 7 bases, with 15 bases between the two germline ends. CDR1 and CDR2 (germline): SQVTM, ANQGSEA. CDR3 sequence: CSVDGQFRGYTF. Here the CDR3 DNA reads TGCAGCGTGGACGGACAGTTTCGTGGCTACACCTTC. Variable domain in full (rest from reference TRBV29-1 and TRBJ1-2): SAVISQKPSRDICQRGTSLTIQCQVDSQVTMMFWYRQQPGQSLTLIATANQGSEATYESGFVIDKFPISRPNLTFSTLTVSNMSPEDSSIYLCSVDGQFRGYTFGSGTRLTVV.

This clone showed up just once. The rearrangement uses TRBV5-1 and TRBJ1-1, with D unclear. The germline V and J ends were trimmed by 4 bases and 4 bases, with 11 bases remaining between them. The CDR3 has 13 amino acids. Germline loops: CDR1 SGHRS, CDR2 YFSETQ. As DNA, the CDR3 is TGCGCCAGCAGCAAGGTTGAGGGCACTGAAGCTTTCTTT. Its protein product is CASSKVEGTEAFF.

Comment on this clone: Within the sample, other DNA sequences also encode this same CDR3. The chain joins TRBV9 to TRBJ1-2; no definite D call. Germline V gives CDR1 SGDLS, CDR2 YYNGEE. V was shortened by 3 bases and J by 2 bases, with 2 bases between the two germline ends. The length of the CDR3 is 11 residues. The CDR3 DNA reads TGTGCCAGCAGCGCCAACTATGGCTACACCTTC. Translating gives CASSANYGYTF.

This chain uses TRBV2 with TRBJ1-3; D ambiguous. The CDR3 has 16 amino acids. V was shortened by 7 bases and J by 4 bases, with 20 bases between the two germline ends. Germline-derived CDR1 and CDR2 are SNHLY and FYNNEI. The CDR3 loop reads CASTLGRQHPGNTIYF. The DNA of the CDR3 is TGTGCCAGCACCCTCGGCCGCCAGCATCCAGGAAACACCATATATTTT.

The chain has TRBV9 and TRBJ1-4; possible D gene TRBD1, 5 bases. The CDR3 contains 15 residues. V was pared by 4 bases and J by 1 base, with 11 bases between. Germline V gene lookup returns CDR1 SGDLS and CDR2 YYNGEE. The CDR3 region is CASSIGGGTNEKLFF. The CDR3 DNA reads as TGTGCCAGCAGCATCGGTGGGGGAACTAATGAAAAACTGTTTTTT.

The chain carries TRBV3-1 (or the pseudogene TRBV3-2) and TRBJ1-5; D unresolved. V gave up 4 bases and J gave up 3 bases, with 10 bases separating them. The V gene's germline CDR1 is LGHDT and CDR2 YNNKEL (reference sequence). The CDR3 covers 14 residues. The CDR3 region is CASSRRRDNQPQHF. CDR3 DNA: TGTGCCAGCAGCCGCCGACGGGACAATCAGCCCCAGCATTTT.

This chain uses TRBV7-2 with TRBJ2-7; D unresolved. Trimming took off 5 bases at V and 4 bases at J, with 15 bases between the two ends. Germline V gene lookup returns CDR1 SGHTA and CDR2 FQGNSA. This CDR3 comprises 14 residues. This CDR3 reads CASSKPPEKYEQYF. In DNA, the CDR3 is TGTGCCAGCAGCAAACCCCCAGAAAAGTACGAGCAGTACTTC. The entire variable domain, with the rest obtained from reference TRBV7-2 and TRBJ2-7, is as follows: GAGVSQSPSNKVTEKGKDVELRCDPISGHTALYWYRQSLGQGLEFLIYFQGNSAPDKSGLPSDRFSAERTGGSVSTLTIQRTQQEDSAVYLCASSKPPEKYEQYFGPGTRLTVT.

The J gene is TRBJ1-2, the V gene TRBV5-6; a possible D gene is TRBD1 (5 bases). There are 15 residues in the CDR3. Germline V lookup: CDR1 SGHDT, CDR2 YYEEEE. The V gene lost 0 bases and the J gene lost 0 bases, with 9 bases spanning the gap. In DNA form, the CDR3 reads TGTGCCAGCAGCTTGGAGGGGTATGCTAACTATGGCTACACCTTC. It encodes CASSLEGYANYGYTF.

The count of this clone is one. An end of the junction differs from the germline gene, which may be a read error. This chain joins TRBV7-7 and TRBJ2-2, with D unresolved. Per germline, CDR1 SSHAT and CDR2 FNYEAQ (reference sequence). The CDR3 length is 15 residues. Here the CDR3 reads CASSLDYGNTGELFF. The CDR3 DNA sequence: TGTGCTAGCAGCTTAGATTACGGAAACACCGGGGAGCTGTTTTTT.

CDR3 DNA: TGTGCCAGCAGCTACAGGGAATTGTATAATTCACCCCTCCACTTT. Its translation: CASSYRELYNSPLHF. The chain is built from TRBV5-6 and TRBJ1-6; maybe TRBD1 (6 bases). Germline values: CDR1 SGHDT, CDR2 YYEEEE. The CDR3 spans 15 residues. Trimming removed 3 bases at V and 4 bases at J, with 11 bases between.

This clone occurred once. The chain joins TRBV25-1 to TRBJ1-1; D ambiguous. The CDR3 consists of 14 residues. Germline V lookup: CDR1 MGHDK, CDR2 SYGVNS. Deletions cut 1 base from V and 6 bases from J, with 12 bases between. The CDR3 is CASSEWGSGAEAFF. In DNA, the CDR3 is TGTGCCAGCAGTGAATGGGGTAGCGGGGCTGAAGCTTTCTTT. The whole variable domain, filled in from reference TRBV25-1 and TRBJ1-1, reads EADIYQTPRYLVIGTGKKITLECSQTMGHDKMYWYQQDPGMELHLIHYSYGVNSTEKGDLSSESTVSRIRTEHFPLTLESARPSHTSQYLCASSEWGSGAEAFFGQGTRLTVV.

The V gene is TRBV27, the J gene TRBJ1-3; D remains ambiguous. The CDR3 contains 15 residues. The germline gives CDR1 MNHEY, CDR2 SMNVEV (reference sequence). Trimming cost V 0 bases and J 0 bases, with 6 bases left between them. The CDR3 DNA reads TGTGCCAGCAGTTTATCTAGCCTCTCTGGAAACACCATATATTTT. Translation: CASSLSSLSGNTIYF.